This T cell receptor (beta chain) was sequenced in a study of T cell responses to AZD1222 COVID-19 vaccine. Study-wide results and caveats: Regions 160-218 and 743-854 dominated among vaccine-associated CD4 TCRs spanning spike. Among spike-specific TCRs, nearly half reportedly target unmutated variant regions. Spike-specific TCR repertoires showed rising breadth and depth after two AZD1222 doses.

The table came from immunoSEQ multiplex PCR; TCRdb's copy has only in-frame clones and leaves some out. Here the sample spans 100,000 or so clones, roughly 90% being singletons. Concerning this clone itself: Its specificity is unknown.

V was pared by 2 bases and J by 4 bases, with 20 bases between. The CDR3 extends over 18 amino acids. CDR1 LNHDA and CDR2 SQIVND come from the germline V gene (reference sequence). Sequencing used peripheral blood, obtained on day 0 of AZD1222 vaccination. The sequence derives from an adult in good health. The chain uses TRBV19 and TRBJ2-2, with D perhaps matching TRBD1 (5 bases). CDR3 in amino acids: CASSIYWGNHYLTGELFF. CDR3 bases: TGTGCCAGTAGTATATATTGGGGCAATCACTATCTCACCGGGGAGCTGTTTTTT.